This is a list of T cell receptor beta chains from one sample in a study of cytomegalovirus exposure and HLA in healthy donors. Sequencing used immunoSEQ multiplex PCR; TCRdb keeps in-frame clones, though not all of them. Among around 110,000 clones listed, 9% to 10% were seen once. The sample consisted of PBMCs. These receptors were taken from a man aged 30 to 39 in good health and CMV-seronegative. Both conserved end residues are part of each CDR3. The order of the fields is J gene, clone size, V gene, D gene, CDR3 protein, CDR3 DNA. D genes are given only for firm matches. Clone size, where shown, is once, few, many, or a class for clones that have expanded.

>TRBJ1-4|.|TRBV5-1|TRBD1
CVSTWSPGGNEKLFF
TGCGTCAGCACGTGGAGTCCAGGGGGCAATGAAAAACTGTTTTTT
>TRBJ1-1|.|TRBV6-4|.
CASRRDSPNTEAFF
TGTGCCAGCAGAAGAGACAGCCCCAACACTGAAGCTTTCTTT
>TRBJ2-2|.|TRBV5-1|TRBD2
CASSLEGTSGATGELFF
TGCGCCAGCAGCTTGGAAGGGACTAGCGGAGCCACCGGGGAGCTGTTTTTT
>TRBJ2-5|.|TRBV25-1|.
CASARGGQTQYF
TGTGCCAGCGCAAGGGGGGGGCAGACCCAGTACTTC
>TRBJ1-2|few|TRBV18|TRBD1
CASSPGTGFYGYTF
TGTGCCAGCTCTCCTGGGACAGGTTTCTATGGCTACACCTTC
>TRBJ2-1|.|TRBV28|.
CASSSRAAASYNEQFF
TGTGCCAGCAGTTCCCGTGCGGCGGCCTCCTACAATGAGCAGTTCTTC
>TRBJ2-5|few|TRBV7-6|TRBD2
CASSPRGIGDQYF
TGTGCCAGCAGCCCGCGGGGGATTGGGGACCAGTACTTC
>TRBJ2-7|few|TRBV21-1|.
CASEGGGRVSDEQYF
TGTGCCAGCGAGGGGGGAGGGAGGGTTTCGGATGAGCAGTACTTC
>TRBJ2-5|few|TRBV30|TRBD2
CAWTPWSGGAWETQYF
TGTGCCTGGACCCCGTGGAGCGGGGGGGCATGGGAGACCCAGTACTTC
>TRBJ1-1|few|TRBV12-5|.
CASGLEPPLEAFF
TGTGCTAGTGGTTTGGAGCCACCACTGGAGGCTTTCTTT
>TRBJ1-5|.|TRBV4-3|.
CASSQDLSQPQHF
TGCGCCAGCAGCCAAGATCTGAGTCAGCCCCAGCATTTT
>TRBJ2-2|.|TRBV27|TRBD2
CASSLRPGLAANTGELFF
TGTGCCAGCAGTTTAAGGCCGGGACTAGCGGCGAACACCGGGGAGCTGTTTTTT
>TRBJ2-1|.|TRBV19|TRBD2
CASMPSGTNEQFF
TGTGCCAGTATGCCTAGCGGGACAAATGAGCAGTTCTTC
>TRBJ2-1|.|TRBV7-7|TRBD1
CASSVAPGQGINEQFF
TGTGCTAGCAGCGTAGCCCCGGGACAGGGCATCAATGAGCAGTTCTTC
>TRBJ1-2|.|TRBV6-4|TRBD1
CASSPDRGQGYTF
TGTGCCAGCAGTCCCGACAGGGGGCAAGGCTACACCTTC
>TRBJ1-4|.|TRBV13|TRBD1
CASSFLGQGALQGTNEKLFF
TGTGCCAGCAGCTTCCTGGGACAGGGGGCTTTGCAGGGAACTAATGAAAAACTGTTTTTT
>TRBJ2-3|few|TRBV6-4|TRBD1
CASSDKPPGQGALDTQYF
TGTGCCAGCAGTGACAAACCCCCGGGACAGGGGGCCCTAGATACGCAGTATTTT
>TRBJ2-5|few|TRBV5-1|TRBD1
CASSFTGVRETQYF
TGCGCCAGCAGCTTCACAGGGGTTCGAGAGACCCAGTACTTC
>TRBJ1-3|.|TRBV7-6|.
CASSLAPKTGNTIYF
TGTGCCAGCAGCTTAGCCCCTAAAACGGGAAACACCATATATTTT
>TRBJ2-5|.|TRBV6-5|.
CASSPGGGGQETQYF
TGTGCCAGCAGCCCCGGGGGTGGCGGCCAAGAGACCCAGTACTTC
>TRBJ1-5|.|TRBV6-1|.
CASVMGRQPQHF
TGTGCCAGCGTAATGGGGCGACAGCCCCAGCATTTT
>TRBJ2-2|few|TRBV5-1|.
CASSVDSSSTGELFF
TGCGCCAGCAGCGTGGACTCTTCGAGCACCGGGGAGCTGTTTTTT
>TRBJ2-7|.|TRBV4-1|TRBD2
CASSQDPGLAGSEQYF
TGCGCCAGCAGCCAAGATCCGGGACTAGCGGGATCCGAGCAGTACTTC
>TRBJ2-1|few|TRBV19|TRBD2
CASSPRTSGTYNEQFF
TGTGCCAGTAGTCCCCGGACTAGCGGAACCTACAATGAGCAGTTCTTC
>TRBJ1-5|.|TRBV18|TRBD1
CASSPQGARDQPQHF
TGTGCCAGCTCACCACAGGGGGCGCGGGATCAGCCCCAGCATTTT
>TRBJ2-5|.|TRBV2|.
CASSPSAKTQYF
TGTGCCAGCAGCCCCTCCGCGAAGACCCAGTACTTC
>TRBJ2-7|.|TRBV9|TRBD1
CASSVVDRGWDEQYF
TGTGCCAGCAGCGTAGTTGACAGGGGATGGGACGAGCAGTACTTC
>TRBJ2-3|few|TRBV7-2|.
CASSGGLSTDTQYF
TGTGCCAGCAGCGGTGGACTTAGCACAGATACGCAGTATTTT
>TRBJ1-2|.|TRBV2|TRBD1
CASRRQGGDYGYTF
TGTGCCAGCAGGAGACAGGGCGGGGACTATGGCTACACCTTC
>TRBJ2-5|.|TRBV5-1|TRBD1
CASSPNAQGGETQYF
TGCGCCAGCAGCCCGAACGCACAGGGGGGAGAGACCCAGTACTTC
>TRBJ2-2|.|TRBV19|.
CASTLWARGDTGELFF
TGTGCCAGTACTCTATGGGCCAGGGGTGACACCGGGGAGCTGTTTTTT
>TRBJ2-5|.|TRBV7-8|.
CASSFRQGREETQYF
TGTGCCAGCAGCTTTCGACAGGGGAGGGAAGAGACCCAGTACTTC
>TRBJ2-3|few|TRBV9|TRBD2
CASSVSGVTDTQYF
TGTGCCAGCAGCGTTAGCGGGGTCACAGATACGCAGTATTTT
>TRBJ2-1|few|TRBV7-9|TRBD2
CASSPILAGGNEQFF
TGTGCCAGCAGCCCGATCCTAGCGGGAGGCAATGAGCAGTTCTTC
>TRBJ1-4|.|TRBV5-4|TRBD1
CASSLLQGREEKLFF
TGTGCCAGCAGCCTCCTACAGGGGAGAGAAGAAAAACTGTTTTTT
>TRBJ2-5|.|TRBV9|.
CASTHGRVDGTQYF
TGTGCCAGCACCCACGGCAGGGTGGATGGGACCCAGTACTTC
>TRBJ2-1|.|TRBV19|TRBD2
CASSIRETSGYEQFF
TGTGCCAGTAGTATTAGGGAGACTAGCGGTTATGAGCAGTTCTTC
>TRBJ2-5|few|TRBV7-2|.
CASSVRQETQYF
TGTGCCAGCTCGGTCCGACAAGAGACCCAGTACTTC
>TRBJ2-5|.|TRBV7-9|TRBD2
CASIPWGTSGAREGETQYF
TGTGCCAGCATACCCTGGGGGACTAGCGGGGCCCGAGAAGGAGAGACCCAGTACTTC
>TRBJ1-2|.|TRBV10-1|.
CARSESRGFGYTF
TGCGCCAGAAGTGAGTCGAGGGGGTTTGGCTACACCTTC